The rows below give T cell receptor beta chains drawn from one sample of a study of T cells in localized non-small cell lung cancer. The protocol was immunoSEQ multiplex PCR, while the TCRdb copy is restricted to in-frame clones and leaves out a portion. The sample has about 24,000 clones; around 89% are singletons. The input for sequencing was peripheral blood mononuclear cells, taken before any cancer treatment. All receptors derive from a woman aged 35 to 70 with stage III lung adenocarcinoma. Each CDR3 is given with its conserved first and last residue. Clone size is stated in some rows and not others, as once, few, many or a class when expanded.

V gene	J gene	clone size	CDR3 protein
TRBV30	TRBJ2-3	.	CAWLRGRTDTQYF
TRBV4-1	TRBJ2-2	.	CASSQEGRMAGELFF
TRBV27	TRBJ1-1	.	CASVGGHETEAFF
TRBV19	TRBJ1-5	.	CASSMGRPPAQHF
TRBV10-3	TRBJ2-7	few	CAISESTGIDEQYF
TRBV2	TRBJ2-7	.	CASSEPLRQSYEQYF
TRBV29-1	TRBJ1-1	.	CSVAEGQNTEAFF
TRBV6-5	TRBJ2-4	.	CASSSRGWDIQYF
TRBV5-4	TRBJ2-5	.	CASSSWTSQETQYF
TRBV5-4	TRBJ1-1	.	CASTPLLGANTEAFF
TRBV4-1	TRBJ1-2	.	CASSLNQGMDGYTF
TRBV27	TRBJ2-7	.	CASSLTGAYEQYF
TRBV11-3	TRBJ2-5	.	CASSRDSKETQYF
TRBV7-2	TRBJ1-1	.	CASSSRVQVNTEAFF
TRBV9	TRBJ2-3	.	CASSVEGGPTDTQYF
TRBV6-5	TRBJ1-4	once	CASSWGTTNEKLFF
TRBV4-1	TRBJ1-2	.	CASSQDSQAGGGYTF
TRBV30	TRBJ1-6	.	CAWSRSGNNSPLHF
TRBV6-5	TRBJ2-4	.	CASSLRGLGNIQYF
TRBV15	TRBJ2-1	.	CATSAAGGGNEQFF
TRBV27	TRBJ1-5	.	CASRGANRGQPQHF
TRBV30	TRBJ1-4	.	CASHGKGVNEKLFF
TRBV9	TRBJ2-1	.	CASSGAGTEINNEQFF
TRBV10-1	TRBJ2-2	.	CASSAGGGNTGELFF
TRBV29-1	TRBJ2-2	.	CSVVTNTGELFF
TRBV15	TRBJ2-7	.	CATSRVNRGHEQYF
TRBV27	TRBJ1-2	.	CASSPGQGYGYTF
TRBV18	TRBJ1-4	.	CASSPSNSNEKLFF
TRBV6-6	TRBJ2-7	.	CASTQQGSYEQYF
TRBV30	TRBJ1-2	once	CAWRASGDGYTF
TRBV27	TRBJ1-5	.	CASSPDGYSNQPQHF
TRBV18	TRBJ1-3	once	CASSPSVTSGNTIYF
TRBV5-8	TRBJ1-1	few	CASSLGAPVRGTEAFF
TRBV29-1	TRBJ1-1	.	CSAIDRVAEAFF
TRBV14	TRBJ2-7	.	CASSPSGTSGIYEQYF
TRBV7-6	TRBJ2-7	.	CASSLGVMAGQAEQYF
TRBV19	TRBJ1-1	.	CASMLDRVLSTEAFF
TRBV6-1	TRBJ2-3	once	CASSRDTTTDTQYF
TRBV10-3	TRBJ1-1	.	CAISEDRGTEAFF
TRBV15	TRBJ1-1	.	CATSPGTLFTEAFF
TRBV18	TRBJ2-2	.	CASSGDDGELFF
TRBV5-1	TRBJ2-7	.	CASSLGYEQYF
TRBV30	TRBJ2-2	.	CAWSGGANTGELFF